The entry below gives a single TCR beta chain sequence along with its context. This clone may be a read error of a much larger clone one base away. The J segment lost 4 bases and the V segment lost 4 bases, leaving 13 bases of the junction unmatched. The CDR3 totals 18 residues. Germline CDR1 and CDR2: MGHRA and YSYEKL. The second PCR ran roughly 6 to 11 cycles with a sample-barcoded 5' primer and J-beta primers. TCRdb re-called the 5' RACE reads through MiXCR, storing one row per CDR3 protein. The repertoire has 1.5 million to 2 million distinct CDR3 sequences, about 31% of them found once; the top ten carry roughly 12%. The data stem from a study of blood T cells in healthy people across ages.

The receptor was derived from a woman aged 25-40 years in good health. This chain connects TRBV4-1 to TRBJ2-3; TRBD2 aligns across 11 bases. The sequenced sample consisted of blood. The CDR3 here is CASSPSGSGGVLADTQYF. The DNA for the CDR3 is TGCGCCAGCAGCCCGTCGGGTAGCGGGGGGGTGTTGGCAGATACGCAGTATTTT.